The clone carrying this TCR beta chain was found many times. Its antigen is as yet unknown. RNA transcripts served as template for amplifying TCR beta CDR3 sequences. After a first-round RT-PCR with HTBI primers, a second-round multiplex PCR was run. TCRdb redid the calling of the multiplex PCR reads with MiXCR, one entry per CDR3 protein. Altogether a few hundred thousand distinct CDR3 sequences are present, roughly 15% being singletons, with the ten largest covering around 7%. The data were taken from a study of Graves' ophthalmopathy and Graves' hyperthyroidism. V shed 5 bases and J shed 4 bases, with 12 bases lying between them. The CDR3 extends over 14 amino acids. The germline V gene has CDR1 LNHDA and CDR2 SQIVND (reference sequence). The study's findings and limits: Ophthalmopathy progression prediction by the model yielded a sensitivity of approximately 68% and a specificity of roughly 74%.

The V call is TRBV19, the J call TRBJ1-5; D possibly corresponds to TRBD1 (5 bases). The source material was peripheral blood. The receptor's source is a young woman with stable Graves' hyperthyroidism. CDR3 sequence reads: CASSPQGGNQPQHF. CDR3 bases: TGTGCCAGTAGTCCGCAGGGAGGTAATCAGCCCCAGCATTTT.